These 6 T cell receptor beta chains were all obtained from the same sample, sequenced in a study of blood T cell repertoires in COVID-19. The method was immunoSEQ multiplex PCR; TCRdb's version includes in-frame clones alone and lacks a portion of them. The data contain about 220,000 clones, over 75% of them seen just once; the ten biggest clones take up more than 2%. The sample taken for sequencing was peripheral blood. The origin of the receptors is a woman in her 70s with COVID-19, enrolled during active disease.

J is TRBJ1-1 and V is TRBV4-1; possibly TRBD1 for D (5 bases). Germline V lookup: CDR1 MGHRA, CDR2 YSYEKL. Trimming stripped 0 bases from V and 3 bases from J, with 5 bases between. The CDR3 runs to 13 residues. The CDR3 bases are TGCGCCAGCAGCCAAGAACAGGACACTGAAGCTTTCTTT. It specifies CASSQEQDTEAFF.

The chain has TRBV12-5 and TRBJ2-5; 8 positions match TRBD1. The V gene end was trimmed by 6 bases and the J gene end by 5 bases; junction bases not matched to a gene: 14. Germline lookup yields CDR1 LGHNT and CDR2 FRNRAP. The CDR3 totals 16 residues. As DNA, the CDR3 is TGTGCTAGTGGGGGACCAACCGGGACAGGCTCGGAGACCCAGTACTTC. Encoded protein: CASGGPTGTGSETQYF.

Points on this clone: The sample carries other DNA sequences with the same CDR3. V is TRBV10-3 and J is TRBJ1-1, with 9 bases that match TRBD1. Unmatched junction bases numbered 3, after V lost 6 bases and J lost 1 base. CDR3 size: 14 residues. The germline V gene encodes CDR1 ENHRY and CDR2 SYGVKD. The CDR3 loop is CAIRTGGGNTEAFF. DNA for the CDR3: TGTGCCATCAGGACAGGGGGAGGGAACACTGAAGCTTTCTTT.

The rearrangement uses TRBV20-1 and TRBJ1-6, with 7 nucleotides matching TRBD1. Germline CDR1 reads DFQATT; CDR2 reads SNEGSKA (reference sequence). V was pared by 3 bases and J by 7 bases, with 9 bases of the junction left unmatched. This CDR3 is 15 amino acids long. The CDR3 loop reads CSASRPGQQNSPLHF. The CDR3 DNA reads as TGCAGTGCTAGTAGACCGGGACAGCAGAATTCACCCCTCCACTTT.

This chain links TRBV6-1 with TRBJ2-2; a possible D gene is TRBD2 (7 bases). Trimming cost V 6 bases and J 6 bases, with 11 bases left between them. The CDR3 runs 13 residues. CDR1 and CDR2 (germline): MNHNS, SASEGT. The CDR3 is CASRGEGAGELFF. As DNA, the CDR3 is TGTGCCAGCAGGGGGGAGGGGGCCGGGGAGCTGTTTTTT.

The rearrangement uses TRBV13 and TRBJ2-1; 11 bases match TRBD2. Germline V lookup: CDR1 PRHDT, CDR2 FYEKMQ (reference sequence). The CDR3 is made up of 16 amino acids. V shed 4 bases and J 4 bases; nucleotides not matched to a gene: 6. CDR3 nucleotide sequence: TGTGCCAGCAGCTCCCTAACTAGCGGGGGATACAATGAGCAGTTCTTC. Translating it yields CASSSLTSGGYNEQFF.